The TCR beta chain described here comes from a study of cytomegalovirus exposure and HLA in healthy donors. Overall study results and limits: According to a subsequent analysis, TCR clusters from the first cohort were inclined to appear together in the roughly 130 validation repertoires.

Produced via immunoSEQ multiplex PCR; TCRdb's table is partial and in-frame only. Seen here are 100,000 or so clones, around 90% observed once, and the top ten hold roughly 3.9%. Germline values: CDR1 ENHRY, CDR2 SYGVKD. V was shortened by 0 bases and J by 3 bases, with 14 bases between the two germline ends. The CDR3 consists of 16 residues. A word on this clone: Antigen specificity is unknown.

The chain is built from TRBV10-3 and TRBJ1-1; no firm D call. The TCR was taken from a woman in her twenties or thirties in good health and CMV-seronegative. The specimen sequenced was PBMCs. The CDR3 bases are TGTGCCATCAGTGAGTCGAATGGGCTTGGGTACACTGAAGCTTTCTTT. This codes for CAISESNGLGYTEAFF.